In its sample, the clone carrying this T cell receptor beta chain was seen a few times. Germline CDR1 and CDR2: SGHDT and YYEEEE. J lost 5 bases, V lost 1 base, and 12 bases had no gene match. The CDR3 extends over 17 amino acids. This sample was taken from a study of T cells after yellow fever vaccination. TCRdb itself ran the 5' RACE reads through MiXCR, one entry per CDR3 protein. The sample includes around 550,000 distinct CDR3 sequences, under 25% of them seen just once. The TCR sequence derives from a man aged 25-45 years who received the YFV17D yellow fever vaccine. Source: PBMCs, taken 15 days after the yellow fever booster vaccination. The J gene is TRBJ2-5, the V gene TRBV5-6; TRBD1 matches at 9 bases. The DNA for the CDR3 is TGTGCCAGCAGCTTGTGGACAGGGGTTCAAAATAGGGAGACCCAGTACTTC. It yields the protein CASSLWTGVQNRETQYF.